A selection of T cell receptor beta chains follows, all from one sample in a study of T-cell memory formation after mild COVID-19. TCRdb passed the 5' RACE reads through MiXCR, listing each CDR3 protein once. The sample yields about 270,000 distinct CDR3 sequences, 15% seen once. The sample was PBMCs or a T cell subset sorted from them (not recorded which). The receptors come from an adult woman who had mild COVID-19 (a few samples of this study predate the infection). Cell type and time point are not known. The conserved cysteine and the conserved F or W are not part of the CDR3 here. Expanded clones are given a class, and other clones once, few, many or no size at all.

>12|TRBJ2-1|few|TRBV3-1
ASSQAGYYNEQF
>12|TRBJ2-1|few|TRBV14
ASSQASNSNEQF
>13|TRBJ2-1|-|TRBV5-1
ASSFSSGAYNEQF
>12|TRBJ2-7|few|TRBV7-8
ASSLGVEGGEQY
>14|TRBJ1-3|few|TRBV5-1
ASSLAAPGAMDTIY
>13|TRBJ2-7|few|TRBV12-3/TRBV12-4
ATAATGTSAYEQY
>11|TRBJ1-1|few|TRBV7-9
ASSLTGNAEAF
>12|TRBJ2-7|few|TRBV2
ASSERGTRYEQY
>12|TRBJ2-7|few|TRBV12-3/TRBV12-4
ASSKSGNYYEQY
>10|TRBJ1-1|-|TRBV10-3
AIGAASTEAF
>12|TRBJ1-1|-|TRBV5-1
ASTHGGGNTEAF
>13|TRBJ2-2|many|TRBV12-3/TRBV12-4
ASRDRPVGTGELF
>13|TRBJ1-2|-|TRBV2
ASSQQGATNYGYT
>12|TRBJ2-3|-|TRBV5-1
ASSSGLAGVTQY
>14|TRBJ1-1|-|TRBV12-3/TRBV12-4
ASSLAPERMNTEAF
>18|TRBJ2-2|few|TRBV3-1
ASSQYAVSGGASNTGELF
>12|TRBJ1-5|-|TRBV25-1
ASSETVSNQPQH
>12|TRBJ2-7|few|TRBV7-2
ASSLGRAYLEQY
>11|TRBJ1-2|few|TRBV6-5
ASTVEPNYGYT
>10|TRBJ2-2|many|TRBV18
ASSPSTGELF
>13|TRBJ1-2|-|TRBV30
AWTQGQGFGYGYT
>12|TRBJ2-7|few|TRBV20-1
SARDGQGASEQY
>13|TRBJ1-4|few|TRBV12-3/TRBV12-4
ASSLDQGLREKLF
>17|TRBJ2-1|-|TRBV10-3
AIRSGTSGTASSYNEQF
>14|TRBJ2-3|-|TRBV6-4
ASSDAIGGASDTQY
>14|TRBJ1-1|few|TRBV4-1
ASTEVPYRGRTEAF
>12|TRBJ2-5|many|TRBV4-2
ASSQGASAETQY
>12|TRBJ1-6|-|TRBV7-9
ASSGHGGNSPLH